This T cell receptor beta chain appears in the sequencing data of a study of blood T cell repertoires in COVID-19. For the study at large: T cells, B-cell-depleted T cells, or PBMCs supplied cDNA or gDNA.

This clone appeared a few times. Sequenced by immunoSEQ multiplex PCR; TCRdb stores in-frame clones only, minus some. The repertoire consists of 95,000 to 100,000 clones, with approximately 84% occurring once and the leading ten covering 15% to 20%. With 4 bases removed from V and 4 bases from J, the gap between germline ends came to 7 bases. The CDR3 loop spans 13 amino acids. The V gene's germline CDR1 is SGHNT and CDR2 YENEEA. This TCR derives from a woman aged 55-75 years with acute or convalescent COVID-19. Sequencing used peripheral blood. The rearrangement links TRBV11-3 to TRBJ2-2, with D tentatively TRBD2 (5 bases). CDR3 DNA sequence: TGTGCCAGCAGCTACGGGGTCACCGGGGAGCTGTTTTTT. Protein sequence: CASSYGVTGELFF.